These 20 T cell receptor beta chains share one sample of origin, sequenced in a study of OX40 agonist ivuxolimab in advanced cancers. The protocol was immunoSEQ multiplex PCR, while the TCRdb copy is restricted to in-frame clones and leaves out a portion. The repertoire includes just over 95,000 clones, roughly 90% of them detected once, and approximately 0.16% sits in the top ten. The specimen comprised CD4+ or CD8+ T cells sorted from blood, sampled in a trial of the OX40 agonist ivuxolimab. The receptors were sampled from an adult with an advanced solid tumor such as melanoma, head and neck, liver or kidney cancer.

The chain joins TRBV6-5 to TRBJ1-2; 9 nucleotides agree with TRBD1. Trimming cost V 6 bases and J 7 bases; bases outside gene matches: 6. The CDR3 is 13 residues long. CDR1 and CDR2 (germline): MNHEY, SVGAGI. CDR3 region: CASRGTGIGGYTF. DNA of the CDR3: TGTGCCAGCAGAGGGACAGGGATCGGTGGCTACACCTTC.

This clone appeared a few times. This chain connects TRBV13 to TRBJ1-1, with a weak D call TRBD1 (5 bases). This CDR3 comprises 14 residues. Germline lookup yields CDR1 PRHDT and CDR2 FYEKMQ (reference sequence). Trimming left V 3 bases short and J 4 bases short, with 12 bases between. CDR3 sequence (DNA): TGTGCCAGCAGCTTTTCAAACAGGATCACTGAAGCTTTCTTT. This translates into CASSFSNRITEAFF.

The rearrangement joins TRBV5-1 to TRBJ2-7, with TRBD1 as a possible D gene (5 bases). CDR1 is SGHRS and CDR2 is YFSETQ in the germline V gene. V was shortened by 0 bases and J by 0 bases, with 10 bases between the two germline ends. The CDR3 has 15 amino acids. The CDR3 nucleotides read TGCGCCAGCAGCTTGGGACAGCCTAGCTCCTACGAGCAGTACTTC. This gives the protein CASSLGQPSSYEQYF.

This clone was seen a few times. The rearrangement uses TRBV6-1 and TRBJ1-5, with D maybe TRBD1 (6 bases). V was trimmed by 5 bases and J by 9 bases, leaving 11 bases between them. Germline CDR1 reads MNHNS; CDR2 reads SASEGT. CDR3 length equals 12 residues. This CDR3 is CASSQGGGPQHF. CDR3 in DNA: TGTGCCAGCAGTCAGGGAGGGGGGCCCCAGCATTTT.

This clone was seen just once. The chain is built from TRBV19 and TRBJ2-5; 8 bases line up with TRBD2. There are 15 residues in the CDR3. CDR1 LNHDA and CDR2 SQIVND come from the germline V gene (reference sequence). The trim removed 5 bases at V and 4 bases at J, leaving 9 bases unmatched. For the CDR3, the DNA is TGTGCCAGTAGTCTTATGGGACTAGACGCAGAGACCCAGTACTTC. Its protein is CASSLMGLDAETQYF.

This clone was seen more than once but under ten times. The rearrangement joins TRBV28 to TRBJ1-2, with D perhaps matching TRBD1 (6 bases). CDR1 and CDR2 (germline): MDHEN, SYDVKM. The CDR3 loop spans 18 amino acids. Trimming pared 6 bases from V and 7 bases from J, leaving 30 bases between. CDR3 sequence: CASSLGGGTSPKSAGYTF. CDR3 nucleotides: TGTGCCAGCAGCCTTGGGGGGGGGACATCACCGAAATCTGCTGGCTACACCTTC.

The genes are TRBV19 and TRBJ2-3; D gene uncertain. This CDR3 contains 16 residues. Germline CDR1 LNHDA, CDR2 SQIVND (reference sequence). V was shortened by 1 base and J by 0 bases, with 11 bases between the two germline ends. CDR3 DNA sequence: TGTGCCAGTAGTATAGGCAGAGTTCTAAGCACAGATACGCAGTATTTT. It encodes CASSIGRVLSTDTQYF.

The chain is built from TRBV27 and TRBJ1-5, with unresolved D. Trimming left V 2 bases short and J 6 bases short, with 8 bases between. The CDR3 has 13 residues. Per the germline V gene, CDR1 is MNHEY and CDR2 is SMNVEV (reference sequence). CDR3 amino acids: CASSLKFRQPQHF. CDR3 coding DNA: TGTGCCAGCAGTTTAAAGTTCCGTCAGCCCCAGCATTTT.

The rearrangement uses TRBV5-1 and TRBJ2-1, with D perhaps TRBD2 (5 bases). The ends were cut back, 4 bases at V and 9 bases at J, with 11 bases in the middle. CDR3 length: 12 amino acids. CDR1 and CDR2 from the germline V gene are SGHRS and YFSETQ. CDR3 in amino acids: CASSHIRGEQFF. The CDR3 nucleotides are TGCGCCAGCAGCCATATCCGGGGTGAGCAGTTCTTC.

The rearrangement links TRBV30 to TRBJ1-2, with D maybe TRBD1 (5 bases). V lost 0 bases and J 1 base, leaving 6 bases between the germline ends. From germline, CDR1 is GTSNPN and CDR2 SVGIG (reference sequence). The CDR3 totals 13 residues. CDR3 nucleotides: TGTGCCTGGAGTGTACAGGTTAACTATGGCTACACCTTC. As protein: CAWSVQVNYGYTF.

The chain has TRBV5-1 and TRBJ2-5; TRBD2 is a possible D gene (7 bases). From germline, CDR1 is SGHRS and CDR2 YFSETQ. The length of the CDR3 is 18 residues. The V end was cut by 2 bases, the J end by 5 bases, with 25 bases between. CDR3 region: CASSLFRGASLSLETQYF. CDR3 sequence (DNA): TGCGCCAGCAGCTTATTCCGGGGGGCGAGCCTTAGTTTGGAGACCCAGTACTTC. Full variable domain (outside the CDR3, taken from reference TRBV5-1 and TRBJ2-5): KAGVTQTPRYLIKTRGQQVTLSCSPISGHRSVSWYQQTPGQGLQFLFEYFSETQRNKGNFPGRFSGRQFSNSRSEMNVSTLELGDSALYLCASSLFRGASLSLETQYFGPGTRLLVL.

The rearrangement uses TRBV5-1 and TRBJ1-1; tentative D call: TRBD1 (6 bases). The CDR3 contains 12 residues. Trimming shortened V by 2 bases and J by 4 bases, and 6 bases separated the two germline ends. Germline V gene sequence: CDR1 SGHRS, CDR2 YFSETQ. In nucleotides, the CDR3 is TGCGCCAGCAGCTTCAGGGGCACTGAAGCTTTCTTT. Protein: CASSFRGTEAFF.

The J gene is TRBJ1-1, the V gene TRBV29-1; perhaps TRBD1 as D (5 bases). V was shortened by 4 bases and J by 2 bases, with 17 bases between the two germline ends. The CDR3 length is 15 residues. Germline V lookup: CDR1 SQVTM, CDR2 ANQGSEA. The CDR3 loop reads CSVGARQGINTEAFF. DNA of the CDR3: TGCAGCGTTGGGGCTCGGCAGGGAATAAACACTGAAGCTTTCTTT.

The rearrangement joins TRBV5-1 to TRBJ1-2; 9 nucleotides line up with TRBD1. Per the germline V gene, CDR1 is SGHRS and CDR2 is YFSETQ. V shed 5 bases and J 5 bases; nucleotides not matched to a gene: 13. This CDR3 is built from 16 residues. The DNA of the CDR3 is TGCGCCAGCAGTTATGACGGGACAGGGTCCTTTTATGGCTACACCTTC. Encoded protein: CASSYDGTGSFYGYTF.

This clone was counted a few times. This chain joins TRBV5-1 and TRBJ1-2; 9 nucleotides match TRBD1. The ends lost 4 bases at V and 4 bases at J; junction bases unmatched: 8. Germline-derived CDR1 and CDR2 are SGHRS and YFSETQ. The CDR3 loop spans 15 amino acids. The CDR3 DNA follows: TGCGCCAGCAGCAACAGGACAGGGGAGGGCTATGGCTACACCTTC. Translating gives CASSNRTGEGYGYTF.

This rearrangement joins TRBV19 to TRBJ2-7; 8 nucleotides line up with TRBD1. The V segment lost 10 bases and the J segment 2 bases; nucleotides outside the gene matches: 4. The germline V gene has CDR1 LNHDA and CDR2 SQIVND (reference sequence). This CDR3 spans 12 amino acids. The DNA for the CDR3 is TGTGCCACAGGACAGGGCCCCTACGAGCAGTACTTC. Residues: CATGQGPYEQYF.

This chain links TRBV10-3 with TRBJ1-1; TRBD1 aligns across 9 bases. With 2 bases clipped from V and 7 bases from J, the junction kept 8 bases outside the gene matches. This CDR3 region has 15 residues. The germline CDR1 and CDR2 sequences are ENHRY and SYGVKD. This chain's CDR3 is CAISEEGQGYLEAFF. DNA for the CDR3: TGTGCCATCAGTGAGGAGGGACAGGGTTACCTTGAAGCTTTCTTT.

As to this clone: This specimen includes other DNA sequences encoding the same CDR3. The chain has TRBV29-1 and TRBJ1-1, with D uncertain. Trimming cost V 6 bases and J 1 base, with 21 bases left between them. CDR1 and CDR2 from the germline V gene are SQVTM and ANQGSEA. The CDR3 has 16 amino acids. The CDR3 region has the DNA TGCAGCGTCACCCCGGCGGGCCGACGACCGAACACTGAAGCTTTCTTT. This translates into CSVTPAGRRPNTEAFF.

The CDR3 loop reads CASSPGAPIYGYTF. Here the CDR3 DNA reads TGTGCCAGCAGCCCAGGGGCGCCGATCTATGGCTACACCTTC. This chain joins TRBV7-9 and TRBJ1-2; a weak D match, TRBD1 (6 bases). The CDR3 is 14 amino acids. Germline CDR1 and CDR2: SEHNR and FQNEAQ (reference sequence). Trimming took off 5 bases at V and 4 bases at J, with 14 bases between the two ends.

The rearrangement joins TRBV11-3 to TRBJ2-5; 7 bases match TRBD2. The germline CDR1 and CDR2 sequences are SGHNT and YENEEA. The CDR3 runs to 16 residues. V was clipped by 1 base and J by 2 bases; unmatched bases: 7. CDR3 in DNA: TGTGCCAGCAGCTTAGGGGGAGGGCGAGGGCAAGAGACCCAGTACTTC. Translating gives CASSLGGGRGQETQYF.